One sample yielded the 15 T cell receptor beta chains listed below, sequenced in a study of blood T cell repertoires in COVID-19. Libraries were prepared by immunoSEQ multiplex PCR; TCRdb keeps only in-frame clonotypes and omits some of them. The sample yields roughly 15,000 clones, 75% to 90% seen once. Sample: peripheral blood. The origin of the receptors is a man aged 65 to 85 in a cohort sampled during active COVID-19.

The gene calls are TRBV5-1 and TRBJ2-5; 9 bases map to TRBD2. The CDR3 extends over 17 amino acids. The V gene end was trimmed by 0 bases and the J gene end by 4 bases; junction bases not matched to a gene: 10. Germline-derived CDR1 and CDR2 are SGHRS and YFSETQ. The CDR3 sequence: CASSLAGLAGAGETQYF. CDR3 nucleotides: TGCGCCAGCAGCTTGGCCGGGTTAGCGGGAGCGGGAGAGACCCAGTACTTC. Filled out from reference TRBV5-1 and TRBJ2-5, the complete variable domain reads KAGVTQTPRYLIKTRGQQVTLSCSPISGHRSVSWYQQTPGQGLQFLFEYFSETQRNKGNFPGRFSGRQFSNSRSEMNVSTLELGDSALYLCASSLAGLAGAGETQYFGPGTRLLVL.

The rearrangement links TRBV6-6 to TRBJ2-2; D call uncertain. The CDR3 has 12 residues. Looked up from germline, CDR1 is MNHNY and CDR2 is SVGAGI (reference sequence). Trimming left V 4 bases short and J 8 bases short, with 8 bases between. The CDR3 region is CASSFPVGELFF. As DNA, the CDR3 is TGTGCCAGCAGTTTCCCGGTAGGGGAGCTGTTTTTT.

The V call is TRBV15, the J call TRBJ1-2, with 11 positions matching TRBD1. V lost 9 bases to trimming and J lost 5 bases; unmatched junction nucleotides: 8. The CDR3 is 14 amino acids. The germline CDR1 and CDR2 sequences are LNHNV and YYDKDF (reference sequence). The DNA of the CDR3 is TGTGCCACAGCGGGACAGGGGGATAGGTATGGCTACACCTTC. Translation: CATAGQGDRYGYTF.

V is TRBV4-1 and J is TRBJ1-2; possibly TRBD1 for D (6 bases). The CDR3 extends over 15 amino acids. The germline V and J ends were trimmed by 0 bases and 7 bases, with 15 bases remaining between them. Germline loops: CDR1 MGHRA, CDR2 YSYEKL. CDR3: CASSQEIRGVGGYTF. The CDR3, as DNA: TGCGCCAGCAGCCAAGAGATCAGGGGAGTAGGTGGCTACACCTTC.

This chain connects TRBV11-2 to TRBJ1-5; TRBD1 matches at 10 bases. CDR1 SGHAT and CDR2 FQNNGV come from the germline V gene. V dropped 5 bases and J dropped 0; count of bases not matched to a gene: 10. CDR3 length equals 18 residues. CDR3: CASSVGTGDFYSNQPQHF. The CDR3, as DNA: TGTGCCAGCAGCGTCGGGACAGGGGACTTCTATAGCAATCAGCCCCAGCATTTT.

The V gene is TRBV27, the J gene TRBJ2-3; tentative D call: TRBD1 (7 bases). V was pared by 7 bases and J by 5 bases, with 19 bases between. CDR1 is MNHEY, CDR2 SMNVEV, per germline (reference sequence). The CDR3 consists of 15 residues. The DNA of the CDR3 is TGTGCCAGCACCCAGGACGTCCAGGGGGGAGATACGCAGTATTTT. Protein: CASTQDVQGGDTQYF.

This sequence joins TRBV28 and TRBJ1-2, with D unclear. Trimming pared 5 bases from V and 7 bases from J, leaving 8 bases between. The CDR3 contains 11 residues. Germline loops: CDR1 MDHEN, CDR2 SYDVKM. Here the CDR3 DNA reads TGTGCCAGCAGTCCATCAATTGGCTACACCTTC. Translation gives CASSPSIGYTF.

The chain uses TRBV28 and TRBJ2-6, with 11 nucleotides matching TRBD1. CDR1 and CDR2 (germline): MDHEN, SYDVKM. The V segment lost 7 bases and the J segment 3 bases; nucleotides outside the gene matches: 17. The CDR3 totals 20 residues. CDR3 DNA: TGTGCCAGCAAGGGACCGATAGAAGGACAGGGGGCATTTGGGGCCAACGTCCTGACTTTC. Translation: CASKGPIEGQGAFGANVLTF. The full variable domain, rest sourced from reference TRBV28 and TRBJ2-6, is DVKVTQSSRYLVKRTGEKVFLECVQDMDHENMFWYRQDPGLGLRLIYFSYDVKMKEKGDIPEGYSVSREKKERFSLILESASTNQTSMYLCASKGPIEGQGAFGANVLTFGAGSRLTVL.

The V call is TRBV19, the J call TRBJ2-5; 7 bases line up with TRBD1. The germline CDR1 and CDR2 sequences are LNHDA and SQIVND (reference sequence). This CDR3 is 16 amino acids long. The J segment lost 3 bases and the V segment lost 4 bases, leaving 11 bases of the junction unmatched. In DNA form, the CDR3 reads TGTGCCAGTAGTACTAATTTACAGGGGATGAAAGAGACCCAGTACTTC. It specifies CASSTNLQGMKETQYF.

The chain carries TRBV6-6 and TRBJ2-7; TRBD1 agrees at 7 bases. The junction had 5 bases not matched to a gene; V was cut back by 6 bases and J by 6 bases. The CDR3 consists of 12 residues. From germline, CDR1 is MNHNY and CDR2 SVGAGI (reference sequence). CDR3 in DNA: TGTGCCAGCAGACAACAGGGGCTCGAGCAGTACTTC. Amino acids: CASRQQGLEQYF.

The gene calls are TRBV11-2 and TRBJ2-1; TRBD2 matches 13 bases. Trimming cost V 5 bases and J 5 bases; bases outside gene matches: 6. The germline gives CDR1 SGHAT, CDR2 FQNNGV. This CDR3 spans 16 amino acids. As DNA, the CDR3 is TGTGCCAGCAGCCCGAGGACTAGCGGGGGTCACAATGAGCAGTTCTTC. Translating gives CASSPRTSGGHNEQFF.

This chain joins TRBV5-4 and TRBJ2-3, with D unresolved. Trimming pared 4 bases from V and 5 bases from J, leaving 8 bases between. This CDR3 is built from 12 residues. CDR1 SGHNT and CDR2 YYREEE come from the germline V gene (reference sequence). The CDR3 loop reads CASSGGLDTQYF. DNA for the CDR3: TGTGCCAGCAGCGGCGGTTTAGATACGCAGTATTTT.

This clone was seen just once. The chain uses TRBV7-3 and TRBJ1-1; D is perhaps TRBD1 (6 bases). The CDR3 is 15 residues long. From germline, CDR1 is SGHTA and CDR2 FQGTGA. V was trimmed by 6 bases and J by 3 bases, leaving 17 bases between them. CDR3 sequence: CASSSGQFGDTEAFF. The CDR3, as DNA: TGTGCCAGCAGTTCCGGACAGTTCGGGGACACTGAAGCTTTCTTT. Looking up the rest from reference TRBV7-3 and TRBJ1-1 gives the full variable domain: GAGVSQTPSNKVTEKGKYVELRCDPISGHTALYWYRQSLGQGPEFLIYFQGTGAADDSGLPNDRFFAVRPEGSVSTLKIQRTERGDSAVYLCASSSGQFGDTEAFFGQGTRLTVV.

J is TRBJ2-7 and V is TRBV7-9; D is unclear. V was shortened by 0 bases and J by 3 bases, with 6 bases between the two germline ends. In germline, CDR1 is SEHNR, CDR2 FQNEAQ (reference sequence). The CDR3 contains 13 residues. The DNA of the CDR3 is TGTGCCAGCAGCTTAGCACTCCTCTACGAGCAGTACTTC. As protein: CASSLALLYEQYF. The full variable domain, its missing parts supplied by reference TRBV7-9 and TRBJ2-7, is DTGVSQNPRHKITKRGQNVTFRCDPISEHNRLYWYRQTLGQGPEFLTYFQNEAQLEKSRLLSDRFSAERPKGSFSTLEIQRTEQGDSAMYLCASSLALLYEQYFGPGTRLTVT.

This clone was counted between two and nine times. In DNA, the CDR3 is TGTGCCACGGCTAGCGGGAGAGTAGACTACGAGCAGTACTTC. It translates to CATASGRVDYEQYF. The chain couples TRBV15 to TRBJ2-7, with TRBD2 identical over 10 bases. Trimming took 9 bases from V and 3 from J; bases not matched to a gene: 8. The CDR3 has 14 amino acids. Germline lookup yields CDR1 LNHNV and CDR2 YYDKDF (reference sequence).